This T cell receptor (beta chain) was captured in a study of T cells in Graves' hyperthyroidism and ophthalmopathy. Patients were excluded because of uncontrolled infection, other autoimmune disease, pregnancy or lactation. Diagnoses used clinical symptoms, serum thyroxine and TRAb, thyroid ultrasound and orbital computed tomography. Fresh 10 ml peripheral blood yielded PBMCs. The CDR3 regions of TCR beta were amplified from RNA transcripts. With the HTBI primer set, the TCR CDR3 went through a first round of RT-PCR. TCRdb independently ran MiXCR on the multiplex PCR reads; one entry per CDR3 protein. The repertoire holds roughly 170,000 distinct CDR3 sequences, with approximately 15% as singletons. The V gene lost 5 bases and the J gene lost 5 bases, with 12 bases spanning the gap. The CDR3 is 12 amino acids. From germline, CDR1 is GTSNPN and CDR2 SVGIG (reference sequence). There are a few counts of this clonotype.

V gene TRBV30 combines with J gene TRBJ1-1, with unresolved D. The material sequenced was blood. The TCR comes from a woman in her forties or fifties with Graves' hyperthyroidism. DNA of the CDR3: TGTGCCTGGGCAGGCGGGGAAACTGAAGCTTTCTTT. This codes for CAWAGGETEAFF.